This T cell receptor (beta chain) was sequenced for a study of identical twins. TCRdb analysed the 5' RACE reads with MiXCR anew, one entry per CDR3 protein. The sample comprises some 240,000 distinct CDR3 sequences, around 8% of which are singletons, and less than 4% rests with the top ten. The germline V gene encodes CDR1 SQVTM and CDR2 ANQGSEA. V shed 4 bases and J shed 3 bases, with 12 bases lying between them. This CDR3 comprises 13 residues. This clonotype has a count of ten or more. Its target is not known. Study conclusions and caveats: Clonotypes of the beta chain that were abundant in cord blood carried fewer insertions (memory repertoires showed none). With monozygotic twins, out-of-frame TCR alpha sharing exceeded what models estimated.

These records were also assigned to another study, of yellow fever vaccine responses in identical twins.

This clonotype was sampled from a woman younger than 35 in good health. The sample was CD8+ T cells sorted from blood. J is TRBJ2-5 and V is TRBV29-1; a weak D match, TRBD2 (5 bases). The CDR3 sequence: CSVGVAYEETQYF. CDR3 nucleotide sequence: TGCAGCGTTGGGGTAGCGTACGAAGAGACCCAGTACTTC.